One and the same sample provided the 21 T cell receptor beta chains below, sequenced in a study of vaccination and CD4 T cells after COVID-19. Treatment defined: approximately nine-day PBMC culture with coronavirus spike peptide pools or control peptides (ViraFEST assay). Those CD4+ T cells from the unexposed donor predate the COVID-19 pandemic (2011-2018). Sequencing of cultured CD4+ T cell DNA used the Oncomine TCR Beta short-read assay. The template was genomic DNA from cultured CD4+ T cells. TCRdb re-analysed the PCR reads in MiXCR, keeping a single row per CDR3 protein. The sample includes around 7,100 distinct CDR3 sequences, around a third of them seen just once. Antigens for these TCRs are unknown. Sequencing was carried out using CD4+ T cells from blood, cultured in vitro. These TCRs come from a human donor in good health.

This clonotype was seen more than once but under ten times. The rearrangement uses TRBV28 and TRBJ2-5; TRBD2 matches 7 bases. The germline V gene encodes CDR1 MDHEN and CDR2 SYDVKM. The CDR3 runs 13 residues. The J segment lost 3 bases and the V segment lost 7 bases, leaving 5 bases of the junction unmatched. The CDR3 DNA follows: TGTGCCAGCATACGAGCGGGAAAAGAGACCCAGTACTTC. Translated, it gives CASIRAGKETQYF. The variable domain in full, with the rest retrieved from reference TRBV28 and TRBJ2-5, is DVKVTQSSRYLVKRTGEKVFLECVQDMDHENMFWYRQDPGLGLRLIYFSYDVKMKEKGDIPEGYSVSREKKERFSLILESASTNQTSMYLCASIRAGKETQYFGPGTRLLVL.

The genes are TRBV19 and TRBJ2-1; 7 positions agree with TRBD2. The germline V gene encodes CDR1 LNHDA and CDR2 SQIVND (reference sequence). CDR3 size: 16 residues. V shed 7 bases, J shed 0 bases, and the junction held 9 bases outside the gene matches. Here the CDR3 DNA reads TGTGCCAGTACCGTCCGCGGCGGGAGCTCCTACAATGAGCAGTTCTTC. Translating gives CASTVRGGSSYNEQFF.

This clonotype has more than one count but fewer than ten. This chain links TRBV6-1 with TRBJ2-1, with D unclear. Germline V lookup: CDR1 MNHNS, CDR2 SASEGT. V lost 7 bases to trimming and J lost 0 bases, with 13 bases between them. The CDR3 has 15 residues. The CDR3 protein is CASTPQSYSYNEQFF. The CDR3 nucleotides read TGTGCCAGCACCCCACAGAGCTACTCCTACAATGAGCAGTTCTTC.

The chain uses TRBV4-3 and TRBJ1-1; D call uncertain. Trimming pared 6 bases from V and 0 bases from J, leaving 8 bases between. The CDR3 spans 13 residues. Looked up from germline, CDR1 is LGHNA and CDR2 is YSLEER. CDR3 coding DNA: TGCGCCAGCAGTCGCGGGTTGAACACTGAAGCTTTCTTT. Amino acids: CASSRGLNTEAFF.

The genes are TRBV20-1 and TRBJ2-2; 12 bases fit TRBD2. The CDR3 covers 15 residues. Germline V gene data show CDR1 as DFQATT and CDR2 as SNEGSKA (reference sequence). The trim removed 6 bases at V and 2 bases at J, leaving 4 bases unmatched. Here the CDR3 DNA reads TGCAGTGCGCCTGGACTAGCGGGAAACACCGGGGAGCTGTTTTTT. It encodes CSAPGLAGNTGELFF.

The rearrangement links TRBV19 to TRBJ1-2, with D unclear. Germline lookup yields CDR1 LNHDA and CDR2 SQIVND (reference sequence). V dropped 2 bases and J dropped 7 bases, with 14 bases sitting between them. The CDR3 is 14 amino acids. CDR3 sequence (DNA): TGTGCCAGTAGTATATCCCCCGACGTGGGTGGCTACACCTTC. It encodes CASSISPDVGGYTF.

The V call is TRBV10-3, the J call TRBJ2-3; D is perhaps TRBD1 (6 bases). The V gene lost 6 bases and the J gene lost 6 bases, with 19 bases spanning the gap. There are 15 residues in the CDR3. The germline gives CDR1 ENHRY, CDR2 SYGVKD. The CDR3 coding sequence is TGTGCCATCAGAAGAGGGGGTGGACTTTTTGATACGCAGTATTTT. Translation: CAIRRGGGLFDTQYF.

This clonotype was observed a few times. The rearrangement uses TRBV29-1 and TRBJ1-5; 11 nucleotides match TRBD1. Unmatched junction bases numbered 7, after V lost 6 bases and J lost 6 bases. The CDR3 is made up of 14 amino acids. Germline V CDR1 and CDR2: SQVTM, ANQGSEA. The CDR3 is CSVTIGTGGQPQHF. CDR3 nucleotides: TGCAGCGTCACCATCGGGACAGGGGGTCAGCCCCAGCATTTT.

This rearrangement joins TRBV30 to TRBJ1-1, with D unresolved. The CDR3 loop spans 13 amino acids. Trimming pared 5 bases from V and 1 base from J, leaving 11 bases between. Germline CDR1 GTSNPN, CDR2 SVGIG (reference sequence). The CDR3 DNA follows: TGTGCCTGGGTCGGAGGACCGAACACTGAAGCTTTCTTT. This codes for CAWVGGPNTEAFF.

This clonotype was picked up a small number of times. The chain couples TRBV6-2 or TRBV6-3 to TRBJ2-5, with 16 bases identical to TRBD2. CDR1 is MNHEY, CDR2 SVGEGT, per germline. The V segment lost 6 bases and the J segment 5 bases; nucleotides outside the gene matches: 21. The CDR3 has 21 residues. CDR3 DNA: TGTGCCAGCAGGCCAAATATCGGGACTAGCGGGAGGGACCTTTTTTGGGAGACCCAGTACTTC. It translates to CASRPNIGTSGRDLFWETQYF.

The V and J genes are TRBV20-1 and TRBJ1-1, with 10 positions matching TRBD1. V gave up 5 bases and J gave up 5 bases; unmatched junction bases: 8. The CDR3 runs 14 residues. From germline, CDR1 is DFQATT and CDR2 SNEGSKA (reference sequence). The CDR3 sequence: CSAFRRTGGTEAFF. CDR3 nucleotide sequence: TGCAGTGCTTTCAGACGGACAGGGGGTACTGAAGCTTTCTTT.

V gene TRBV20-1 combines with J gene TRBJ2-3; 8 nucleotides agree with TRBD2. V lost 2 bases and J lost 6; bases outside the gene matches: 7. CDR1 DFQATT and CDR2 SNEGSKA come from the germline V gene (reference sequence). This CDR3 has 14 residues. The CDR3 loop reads CSARMAGGGDTQYF. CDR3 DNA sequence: TGCAGTGCTAGAATGGCGGGAGGCGGGGATACGCAGTATTTT.

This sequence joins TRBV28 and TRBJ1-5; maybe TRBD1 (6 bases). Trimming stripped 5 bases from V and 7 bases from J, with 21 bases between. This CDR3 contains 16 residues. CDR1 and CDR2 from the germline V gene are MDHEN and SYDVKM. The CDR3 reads CASSPPGRGLKQPQHF. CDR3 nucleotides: TGTGCCAGCAGTCCCCCGGGCAGGGGCTTAAAGCAGCCCCAGCATTTT.

The CDR3 reads CASTPEYREGGKLFF. The CDR3 DNA reads TGTGCCAGCACCCCGGAATACAGGGAGGGGGGAAAACTGTTTTTT. The J gene is TRBJ1-4, the V gene TRBV7-6; possibly TRBD1 for D (6 bases). Trimming shortened V by 7 bases and J by 10 bases, and 22 bases separated the two germline ends. The CDR3 totals 15 residues. Germline V gene data show CDR1 as SGHVS and CDR2 as FNYEAQ.

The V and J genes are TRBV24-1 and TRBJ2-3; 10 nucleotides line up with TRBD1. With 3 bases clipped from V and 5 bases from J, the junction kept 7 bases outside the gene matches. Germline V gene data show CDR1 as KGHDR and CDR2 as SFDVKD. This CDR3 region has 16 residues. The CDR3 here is CATSDPTGGFEDTQYF. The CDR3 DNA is TGTGCCACCAGTGATCCGACAGGGGGCTTCGAAGATACGCAGTATTTT.

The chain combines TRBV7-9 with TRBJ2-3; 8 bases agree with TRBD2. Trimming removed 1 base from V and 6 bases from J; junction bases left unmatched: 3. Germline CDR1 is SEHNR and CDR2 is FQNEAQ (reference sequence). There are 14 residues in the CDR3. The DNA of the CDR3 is TGTGCCAGCAGCTTAGGGGTAGCGGGGGATACGCAGTATTTT. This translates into CASSLGVAGDTQYF.

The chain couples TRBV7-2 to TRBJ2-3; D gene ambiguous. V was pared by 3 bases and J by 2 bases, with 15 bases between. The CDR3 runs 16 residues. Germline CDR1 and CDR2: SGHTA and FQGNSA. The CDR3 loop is CASSLRPGTFTDTQYF. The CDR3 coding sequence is TGTGCCAGCAGCTTGCGGCCCGGTACTTTCACAGATACGCAGTATTTT.

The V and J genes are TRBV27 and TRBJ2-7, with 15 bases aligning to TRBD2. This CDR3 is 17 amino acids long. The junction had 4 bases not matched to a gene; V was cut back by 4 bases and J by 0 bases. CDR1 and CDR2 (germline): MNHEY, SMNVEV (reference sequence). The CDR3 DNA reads TGTGCCAGCAGTTCGGGACTAGCGGGAGGTCCCTCCTACGAGCAGTACTTC. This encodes CASSSGLAGGPSYEQYF.

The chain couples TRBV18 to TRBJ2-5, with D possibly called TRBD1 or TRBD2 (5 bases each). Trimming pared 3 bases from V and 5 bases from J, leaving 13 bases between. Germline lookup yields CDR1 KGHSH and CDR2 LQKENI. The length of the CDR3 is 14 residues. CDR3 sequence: CASSPSGPEETQYF. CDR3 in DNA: TGTGCCAGCTCACCCTCGGGACCAGAGGAGACCCAGTACTTC.

The CDR3 sequence: CASTPGVSTEAFF. The CDR3 DNA reads as TGTGCCAGCACCCCAGGGGTTTCCACTGAAGCTTTCTTT. V is TRBV7-9 and J is TRBJ1-1, with D tentatively TRBD1 (6 bases). Per the germline V gene, CDR1 is SEHNR and CDR2 is FQNEAQ (reference sequence). This CDR3 region has 13 residues. The V and J ends lost 7 bases and 4 bases respectively, with 13 bases between them.

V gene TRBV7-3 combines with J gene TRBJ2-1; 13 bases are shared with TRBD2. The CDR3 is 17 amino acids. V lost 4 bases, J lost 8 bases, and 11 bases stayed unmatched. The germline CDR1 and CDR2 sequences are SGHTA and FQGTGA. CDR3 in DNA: TGTGCCAGCAGCTGGACGGGACTAGCGGGATATGGGGATGAGCAGTTCTTC. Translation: CASSWTGLAGYGDEQFF.